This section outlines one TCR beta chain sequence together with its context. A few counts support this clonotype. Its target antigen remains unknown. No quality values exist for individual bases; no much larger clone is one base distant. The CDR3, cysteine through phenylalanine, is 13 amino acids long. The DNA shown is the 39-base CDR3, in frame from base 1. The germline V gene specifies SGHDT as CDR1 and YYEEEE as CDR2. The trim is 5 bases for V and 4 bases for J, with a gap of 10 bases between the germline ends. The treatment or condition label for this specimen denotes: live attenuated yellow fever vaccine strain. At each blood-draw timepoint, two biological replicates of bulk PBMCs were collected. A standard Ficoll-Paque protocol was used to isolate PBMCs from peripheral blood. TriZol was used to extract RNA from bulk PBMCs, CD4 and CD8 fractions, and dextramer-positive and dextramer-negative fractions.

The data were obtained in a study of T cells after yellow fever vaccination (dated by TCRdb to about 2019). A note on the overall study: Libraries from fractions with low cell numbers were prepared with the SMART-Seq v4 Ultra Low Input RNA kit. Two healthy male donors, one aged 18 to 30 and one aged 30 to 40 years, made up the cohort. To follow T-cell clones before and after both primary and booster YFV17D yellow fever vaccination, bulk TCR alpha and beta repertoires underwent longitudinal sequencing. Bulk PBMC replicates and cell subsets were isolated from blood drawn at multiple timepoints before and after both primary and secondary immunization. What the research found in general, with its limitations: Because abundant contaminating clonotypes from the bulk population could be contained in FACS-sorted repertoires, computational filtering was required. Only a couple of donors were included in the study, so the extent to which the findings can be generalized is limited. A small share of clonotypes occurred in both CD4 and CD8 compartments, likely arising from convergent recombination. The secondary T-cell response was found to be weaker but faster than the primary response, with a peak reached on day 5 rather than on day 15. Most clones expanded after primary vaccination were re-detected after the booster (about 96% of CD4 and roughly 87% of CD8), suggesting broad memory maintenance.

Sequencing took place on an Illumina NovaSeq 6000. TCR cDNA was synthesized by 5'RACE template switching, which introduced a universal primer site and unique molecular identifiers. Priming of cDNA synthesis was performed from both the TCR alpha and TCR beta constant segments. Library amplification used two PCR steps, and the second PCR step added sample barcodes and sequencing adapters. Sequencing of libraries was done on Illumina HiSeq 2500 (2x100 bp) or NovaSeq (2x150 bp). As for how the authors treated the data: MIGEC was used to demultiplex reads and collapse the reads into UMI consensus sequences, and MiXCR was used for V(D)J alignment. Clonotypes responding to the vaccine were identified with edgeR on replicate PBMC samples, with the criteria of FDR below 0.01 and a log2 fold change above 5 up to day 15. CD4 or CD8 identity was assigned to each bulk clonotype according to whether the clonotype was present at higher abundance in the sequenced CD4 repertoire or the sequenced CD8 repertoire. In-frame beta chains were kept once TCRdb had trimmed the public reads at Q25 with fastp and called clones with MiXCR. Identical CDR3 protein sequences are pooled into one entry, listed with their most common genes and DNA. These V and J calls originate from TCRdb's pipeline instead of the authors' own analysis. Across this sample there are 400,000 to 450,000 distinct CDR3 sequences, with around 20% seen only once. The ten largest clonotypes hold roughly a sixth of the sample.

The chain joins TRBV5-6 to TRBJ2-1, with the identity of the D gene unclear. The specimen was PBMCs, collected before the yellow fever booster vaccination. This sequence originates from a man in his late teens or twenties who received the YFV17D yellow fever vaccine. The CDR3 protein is CASRGNPYNEQFF. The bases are TGTGCCAGCAGGGGTAACCCATACAATGAGCAGTTCTTC. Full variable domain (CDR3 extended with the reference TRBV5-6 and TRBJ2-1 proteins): DAGVTQSPTHLIKTRGQQVTLRCSPKSGHDTVSWYQQALGQGPQFIFQYYEEEERQRGNFPDRFSGHQFPNYSSELNVNALLLGDSALYLCASRGNPYNEQFFGPGTRLTVL.